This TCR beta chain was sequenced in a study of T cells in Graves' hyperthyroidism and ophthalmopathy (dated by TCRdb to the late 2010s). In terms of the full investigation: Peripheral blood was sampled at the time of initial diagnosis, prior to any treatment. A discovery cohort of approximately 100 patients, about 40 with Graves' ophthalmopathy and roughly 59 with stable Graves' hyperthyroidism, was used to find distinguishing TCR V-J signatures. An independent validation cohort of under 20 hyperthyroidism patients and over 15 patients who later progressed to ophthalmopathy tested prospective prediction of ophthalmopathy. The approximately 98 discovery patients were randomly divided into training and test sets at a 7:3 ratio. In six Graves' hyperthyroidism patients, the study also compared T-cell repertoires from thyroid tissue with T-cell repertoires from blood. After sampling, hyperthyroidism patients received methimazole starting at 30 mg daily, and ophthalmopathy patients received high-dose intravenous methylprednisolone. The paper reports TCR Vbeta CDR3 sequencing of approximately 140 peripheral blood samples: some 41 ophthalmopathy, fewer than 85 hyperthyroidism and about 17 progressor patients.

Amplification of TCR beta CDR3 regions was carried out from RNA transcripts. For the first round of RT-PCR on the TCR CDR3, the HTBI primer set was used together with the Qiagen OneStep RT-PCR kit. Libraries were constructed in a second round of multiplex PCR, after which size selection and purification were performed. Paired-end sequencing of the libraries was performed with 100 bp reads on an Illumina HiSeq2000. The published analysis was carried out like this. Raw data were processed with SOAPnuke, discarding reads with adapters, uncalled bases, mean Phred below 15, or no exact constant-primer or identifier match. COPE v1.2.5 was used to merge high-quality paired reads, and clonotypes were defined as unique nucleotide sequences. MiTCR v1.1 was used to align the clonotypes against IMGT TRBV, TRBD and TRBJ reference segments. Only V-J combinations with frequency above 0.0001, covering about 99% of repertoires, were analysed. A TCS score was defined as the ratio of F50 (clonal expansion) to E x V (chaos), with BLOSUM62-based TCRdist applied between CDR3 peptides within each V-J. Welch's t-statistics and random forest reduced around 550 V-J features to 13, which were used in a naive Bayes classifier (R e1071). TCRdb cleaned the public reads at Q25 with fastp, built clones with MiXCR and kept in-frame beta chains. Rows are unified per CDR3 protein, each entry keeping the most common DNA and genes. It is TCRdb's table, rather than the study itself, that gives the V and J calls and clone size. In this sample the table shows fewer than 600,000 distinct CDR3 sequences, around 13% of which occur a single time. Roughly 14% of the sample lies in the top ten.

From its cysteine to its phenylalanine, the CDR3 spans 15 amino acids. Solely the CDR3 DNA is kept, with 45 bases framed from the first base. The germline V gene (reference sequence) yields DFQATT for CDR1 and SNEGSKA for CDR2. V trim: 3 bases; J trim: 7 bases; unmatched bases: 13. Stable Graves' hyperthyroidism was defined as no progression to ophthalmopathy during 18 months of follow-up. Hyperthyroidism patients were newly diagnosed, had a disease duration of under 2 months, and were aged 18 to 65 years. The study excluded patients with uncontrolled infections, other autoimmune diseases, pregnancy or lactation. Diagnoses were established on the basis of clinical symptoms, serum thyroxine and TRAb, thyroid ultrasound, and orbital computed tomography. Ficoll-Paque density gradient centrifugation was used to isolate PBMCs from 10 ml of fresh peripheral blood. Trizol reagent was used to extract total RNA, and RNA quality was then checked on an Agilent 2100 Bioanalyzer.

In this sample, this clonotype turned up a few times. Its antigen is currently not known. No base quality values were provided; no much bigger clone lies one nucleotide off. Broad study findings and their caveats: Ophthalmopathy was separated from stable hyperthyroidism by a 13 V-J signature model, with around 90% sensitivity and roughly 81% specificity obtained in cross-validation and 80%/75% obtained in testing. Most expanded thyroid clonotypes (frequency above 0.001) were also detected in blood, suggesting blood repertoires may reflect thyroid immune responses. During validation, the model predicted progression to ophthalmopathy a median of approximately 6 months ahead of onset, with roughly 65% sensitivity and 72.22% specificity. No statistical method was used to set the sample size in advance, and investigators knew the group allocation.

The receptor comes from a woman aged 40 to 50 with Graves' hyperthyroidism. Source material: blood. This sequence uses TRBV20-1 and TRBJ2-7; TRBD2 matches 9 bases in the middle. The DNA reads TGCAGTGCTAGGCGGGCGGGAGGGCCCTCGAGAGAGCAGTACTTC. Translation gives CSARRAGGPSREQYF.